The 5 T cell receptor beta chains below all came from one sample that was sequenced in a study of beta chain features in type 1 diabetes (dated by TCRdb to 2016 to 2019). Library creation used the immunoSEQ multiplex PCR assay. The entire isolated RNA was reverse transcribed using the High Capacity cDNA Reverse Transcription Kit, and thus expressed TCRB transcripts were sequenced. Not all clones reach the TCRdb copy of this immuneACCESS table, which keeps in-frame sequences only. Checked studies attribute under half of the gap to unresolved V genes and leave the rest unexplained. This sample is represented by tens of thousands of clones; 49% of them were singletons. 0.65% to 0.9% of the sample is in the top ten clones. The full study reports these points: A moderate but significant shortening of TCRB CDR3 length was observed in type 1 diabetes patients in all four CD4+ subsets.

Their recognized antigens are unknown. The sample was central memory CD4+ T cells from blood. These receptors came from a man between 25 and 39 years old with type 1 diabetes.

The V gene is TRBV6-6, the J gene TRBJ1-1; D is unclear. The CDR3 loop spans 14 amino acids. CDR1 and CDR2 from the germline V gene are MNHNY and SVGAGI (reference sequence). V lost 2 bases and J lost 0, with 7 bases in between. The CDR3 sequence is CASSYEDLNTEAFF. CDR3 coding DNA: TGTGCCAGCAGTTACGAGGACTTGAACACTGAAGCTTTCTTT.

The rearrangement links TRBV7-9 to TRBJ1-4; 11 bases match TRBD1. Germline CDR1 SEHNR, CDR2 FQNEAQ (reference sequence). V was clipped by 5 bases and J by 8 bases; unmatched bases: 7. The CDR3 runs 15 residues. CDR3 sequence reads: CASSPGQGAREKLFF. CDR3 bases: TGTGCCAGCAGCCCAGGACAGGGGGCTCGGGAAAAACTGTTTTTT.

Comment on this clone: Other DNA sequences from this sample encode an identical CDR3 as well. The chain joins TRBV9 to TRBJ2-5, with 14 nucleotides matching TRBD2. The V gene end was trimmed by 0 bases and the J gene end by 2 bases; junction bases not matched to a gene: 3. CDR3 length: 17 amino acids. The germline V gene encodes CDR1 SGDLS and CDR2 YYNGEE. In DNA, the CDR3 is TGTGCCAGCAGCGTAGGGACTAGCGGGGGGTTGCAAGAGACCCAGTACTTC. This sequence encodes CASSVGTSGGLQETQYF.

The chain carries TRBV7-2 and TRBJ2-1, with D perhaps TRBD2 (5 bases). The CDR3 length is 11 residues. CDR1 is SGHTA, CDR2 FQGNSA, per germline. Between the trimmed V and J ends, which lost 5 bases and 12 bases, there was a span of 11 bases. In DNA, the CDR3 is TGTGCCAGCAGCAGCGGCCAGTTGCAGTTCTTC. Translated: CASSSGQLQFF.

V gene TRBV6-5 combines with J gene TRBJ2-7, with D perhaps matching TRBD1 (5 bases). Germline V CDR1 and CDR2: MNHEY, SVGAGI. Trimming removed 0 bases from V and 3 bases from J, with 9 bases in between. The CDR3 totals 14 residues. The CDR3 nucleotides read TGTGCCAGCAGTTACTCGTATCAGGGCTACGAGCAGTACTTC. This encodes CASSYSYQGYEQYF.